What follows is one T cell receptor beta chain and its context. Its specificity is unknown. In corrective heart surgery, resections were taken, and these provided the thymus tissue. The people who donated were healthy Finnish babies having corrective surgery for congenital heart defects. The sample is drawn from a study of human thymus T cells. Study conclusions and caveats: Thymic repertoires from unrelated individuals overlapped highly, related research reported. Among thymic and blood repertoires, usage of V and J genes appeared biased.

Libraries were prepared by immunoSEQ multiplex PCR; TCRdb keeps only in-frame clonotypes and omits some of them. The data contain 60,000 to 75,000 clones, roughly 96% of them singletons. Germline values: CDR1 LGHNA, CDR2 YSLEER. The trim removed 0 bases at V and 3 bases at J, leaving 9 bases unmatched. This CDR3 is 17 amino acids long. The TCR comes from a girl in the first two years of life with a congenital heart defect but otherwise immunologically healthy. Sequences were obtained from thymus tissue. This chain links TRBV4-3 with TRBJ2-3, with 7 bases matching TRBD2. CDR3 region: CASSQEGGSKPTDTQYF. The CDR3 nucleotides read TGCGCCAGCAGCCAAGAGGGAGGGAGCAAACCAACAGATACGCAGTATTTT.